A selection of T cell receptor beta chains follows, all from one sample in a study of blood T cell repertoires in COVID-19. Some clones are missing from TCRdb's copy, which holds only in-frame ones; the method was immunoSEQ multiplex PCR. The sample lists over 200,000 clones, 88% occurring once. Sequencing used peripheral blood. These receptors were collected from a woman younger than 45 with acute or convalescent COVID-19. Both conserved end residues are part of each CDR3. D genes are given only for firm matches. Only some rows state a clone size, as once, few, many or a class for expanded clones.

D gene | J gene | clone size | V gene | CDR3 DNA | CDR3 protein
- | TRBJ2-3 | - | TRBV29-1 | TGCAGCGTTGGGTTGGTCGGTAGCGCCAAGCCCACAGATACGCAGTATTTT | CSVGLVGSAKPTDTQYF
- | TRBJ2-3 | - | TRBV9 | TGTGCCAGCAGCGTAGATTTTTCCGGGGCGCAGTATTTT | CASSVDFSGAQYF
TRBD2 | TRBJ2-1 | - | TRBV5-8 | TGTGCCAGCAAAGATAGGACTAGCGGGTGGAGCTCCTACAATGAGCAGTTCTTC | CASKDRTSGWSSYNEQFF
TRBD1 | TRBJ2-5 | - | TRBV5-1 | TGCGCCAGCAGCTTTGGGGACAGGGAGCAAGAGACCCAGTACTTC | CASSFGDREQETQYF
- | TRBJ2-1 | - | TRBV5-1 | TGCGCCAGCAGTCCCAATGCGGCCCTCGCCTACAATGAGCAGTTCTTC | CASSPNAALAYNEQFF
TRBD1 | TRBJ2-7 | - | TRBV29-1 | TGCAGCGTCAGGGGGCGTACCACTTACGAGCAGTACTTC | CSVRGRTTYEQYF
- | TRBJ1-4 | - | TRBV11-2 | TGTGCCAGCAGCTTAGGTCATGTTAATGAAAAACTGTTTTTT | CASSLGHVNEKLFF
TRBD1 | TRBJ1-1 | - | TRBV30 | TGTGCCTGGAGCCCACGGACAGGACCGAACACTGAAGCTTTCTTT | CAWSPRTGPNTEAFF
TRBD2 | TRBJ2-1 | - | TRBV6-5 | TGTGCCAGCACCGGGGGGGGATATGAGCAGTTCTTC | CASTGGGYEQFF
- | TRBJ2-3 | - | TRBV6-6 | TGTGCCAGCAGACCATCACTTGGCACAGATACGCAGTATTTT | CASRPSLGTDTQYF
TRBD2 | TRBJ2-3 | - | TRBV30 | TGTGCCTGGAGTATAGCGGGAGGTCCAAGCGATACGCAGTATTTT | CAWSIAGGPSDTQYF
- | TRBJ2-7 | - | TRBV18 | TGTGCCAGCTCAGCAGGGGCATCGGGCTCCTACGAGCAGTACTTC | CASSAGASGSYEQYF
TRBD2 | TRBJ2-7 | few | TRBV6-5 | TGTGCCAGCAGGTCCTTAGCGGGGAGCCTTTACGAGCAGTACTTC | CASRSLAGSLYEQYF
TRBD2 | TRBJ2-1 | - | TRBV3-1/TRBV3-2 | TGTGCCAGCAGCCAAGATCCTAGCGGGAACAATGAGCAGTTCTTC | CASSQDPSGNNEQFF
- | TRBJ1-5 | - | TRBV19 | TGTGCCAGTAGTATAGGCAGGGTGGCTGGCAGCAATCAGCCCCAGCATTTT | CASSIGRVAGSNQPQHF
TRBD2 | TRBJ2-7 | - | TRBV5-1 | TGCGCCAGCAGCTTGGAAGGAGTAGCGGGAGGGTCCTACGAGCAGTACTTC | CASSLEGVAGGSYEQYF
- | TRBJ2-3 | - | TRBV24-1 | TGTGCCACCAGTGACCGGGGACACCGGGCAGATACGCAGTATTTT | CATSDRGHRADTQYF
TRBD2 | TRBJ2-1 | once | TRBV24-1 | TGTGCCACCAGTGACTCCGGGACTAGCGTGCCCTCTGAGCAGTTCTTC | CATSDSGTSVPSEQFF
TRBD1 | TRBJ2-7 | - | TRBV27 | TGTGCCAGCAGCCTCGGGACAGGGGGATCCGAGCAGTACTTC | CASSLGTGGSEQYF
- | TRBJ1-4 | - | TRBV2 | TGTGCCAGCAGTGAACAGGGCGTTGAAAAACTGTTTTTT | CASSEQGVEKLFF
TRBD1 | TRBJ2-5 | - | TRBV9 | TGTGCCAGCAGCGGACAGGGCACCCAGTACTTC | CASSGQGTQYF
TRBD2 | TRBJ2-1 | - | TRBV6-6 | TGTGCGAGCTACACCAGTCCTAGCGGGAGTATGAATGAGCAGTTCTTC | CASYTSPSGSMNEQFF
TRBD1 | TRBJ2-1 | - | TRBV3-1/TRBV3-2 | TGTGCCAGCAGAAACACTCATCCGGGACAGGGTGTATCGAATGAGCAGTTCTTC | CASRNTHPGQGVSNEQFF
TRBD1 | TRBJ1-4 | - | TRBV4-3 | TGCGCCAGCAGCCAACTGGGTGGCGGGACAGGGGCTGAAAAACTGTTTTTT | CASSQLGGGTGAEKLFF
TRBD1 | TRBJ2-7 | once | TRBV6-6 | TGTGCCAGCAGTTACTTGACAGGGCTCGACGAGCAGTACTTC | CASSYLTGLDEQYF
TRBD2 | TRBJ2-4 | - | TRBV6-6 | TGTGCCAGCAGTCCGACTAGCGGGACACTAGCCAAAAACATTCAGTACTTC | CASSPTSGTLAKNIQYF
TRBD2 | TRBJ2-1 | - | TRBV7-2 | TGTGCCAGCAGCTTAGTCCTAGCGGGAGGGCGTGATGAGCAGTTCTTC | CASSLVLAGGRDEQFF
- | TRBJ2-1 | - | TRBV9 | TGTGCCAGCAGCGTATTTGCCTACGCGGGCAATGAGCAGTTCTTC | CASSVFAYAGNEQFF
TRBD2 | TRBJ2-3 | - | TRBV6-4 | TGTGCCAGCAGTGACTCGGCGGGAGGGAGCACAGATACGCAGTATTTT | CASSDSAGGSTDTQYF
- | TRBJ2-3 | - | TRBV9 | TGTGCCAGCAGCGTAGCTACAGGGAGAGGGCCGTCTGCTAGCACAGATACGCAGTATTTT | CASSVATGRGPSASTDTQYF
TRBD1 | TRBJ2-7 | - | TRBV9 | TGTGCCAGCAGCGTAGCGGGACAGAACGAGCAGTACTTC | CASSVAGQNEQYF
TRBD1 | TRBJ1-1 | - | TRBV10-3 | TGTGCCATCAGTCCCGCCGGGACAGCCAACACTGAAGCTTTCTTT | CAISPAGTANTEAFF
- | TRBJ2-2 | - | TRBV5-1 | TGCGCCAGCAGGGAGGTAACGAACACCGGGGAGCTGTTTTTT | CASREVTNTGELFF
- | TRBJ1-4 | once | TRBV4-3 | TGCGCCAGCAGCCGAGACGGGGGGTCGAGTGAAAAACTGTTTTTT | CASSRDGGSSEKLFF
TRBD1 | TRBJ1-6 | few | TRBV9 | TGTGCCAGCAGCTCGGACAGGGCGTATTCACCCCTCCACTTT | CASSSDRAYSPLHF
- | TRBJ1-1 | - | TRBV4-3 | TGCGCCAGCAGCCAAGACCGAGGTTTAATCACTGAAGCTTTCTTT | CASSQDRGLITEAFF
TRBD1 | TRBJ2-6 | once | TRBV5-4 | TGTGCCAGCAGCTTGGACCCGACAGGGCAAGGGGCCAACGTCCTGACTTTC | CASSLDPTGQGANVLTF
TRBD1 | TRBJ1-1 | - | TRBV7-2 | TGTGCCAGCAGCTTAGCACAGGGGTTTGAAGCTTTCTTT | CASSLAQGFEAFF
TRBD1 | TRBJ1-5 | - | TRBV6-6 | TGTGCCAGCAGGACCTTAGACAGGGGTGGCAATCAGCCCCAGCATTTT | CASRTLDRGGNQPQHF
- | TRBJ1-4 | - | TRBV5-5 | TGTGCCAGCAGCTTGGCTGCAACTAATGAAAAACTGTTTTTT | CASSLAATNEKLFF
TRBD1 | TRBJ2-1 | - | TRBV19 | TGTGCCAGTAGCAGGCAGGGGGCGTGGAATGAGCAGTTCTTC | CASSRQGAWNEQFF
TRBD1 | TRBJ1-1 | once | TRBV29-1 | TGCAGCGTCACAAGGCAGGGGGGCACTGAAGCTTTCTTT | CSVTRQGGTEAFF
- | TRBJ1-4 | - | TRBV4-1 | TGCGCCAGCAGCCAAGATAGATCCGCGATCTCTGAAAAACTGTTTTTT | CASSQDRSAISEKLFF
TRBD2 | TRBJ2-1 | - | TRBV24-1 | TGTGCCACCAGTGAGGCCGGGACTAGCGTTTTCTTC | CATSEAGTSVFF
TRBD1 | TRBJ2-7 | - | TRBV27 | TGTGCCAGCAGTCCAGGGGGATACGAGCAGTACTTC | CASSPGGYEQYF
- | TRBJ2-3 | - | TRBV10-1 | TGCGCCAGCAGTGAGACGCAGGTCACAGATACGCAGTATTTT | CASSETQVTDTQYF